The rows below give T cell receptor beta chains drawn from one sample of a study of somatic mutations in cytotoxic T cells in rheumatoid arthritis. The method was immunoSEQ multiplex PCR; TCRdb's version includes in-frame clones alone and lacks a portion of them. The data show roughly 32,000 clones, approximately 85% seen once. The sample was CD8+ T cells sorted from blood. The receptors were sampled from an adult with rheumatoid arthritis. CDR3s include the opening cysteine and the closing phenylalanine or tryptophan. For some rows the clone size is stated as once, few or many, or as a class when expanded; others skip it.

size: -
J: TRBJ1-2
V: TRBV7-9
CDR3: CASSSMNTGAYGYTF

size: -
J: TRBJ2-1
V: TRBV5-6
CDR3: CASSFGTSNEQFF

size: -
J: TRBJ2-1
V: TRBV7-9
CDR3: CASSFSGGPLNEQFF

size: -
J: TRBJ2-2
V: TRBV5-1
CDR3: CASSFGRGYVTGELFF

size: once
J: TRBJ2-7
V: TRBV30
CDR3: CAWSGLAGDFSYEQYF

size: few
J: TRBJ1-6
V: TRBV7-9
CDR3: CASSSSYNSPLHF

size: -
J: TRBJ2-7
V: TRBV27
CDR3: CASSLRGTGIYEQYF

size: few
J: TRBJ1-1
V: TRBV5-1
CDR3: CASSLGVGNTEAFF

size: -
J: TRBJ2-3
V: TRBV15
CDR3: CATSSRAGPDTQYF

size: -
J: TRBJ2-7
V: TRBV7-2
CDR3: CASSVDKNRGHEQYF

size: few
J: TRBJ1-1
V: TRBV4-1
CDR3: CASSQGVRAEAFF

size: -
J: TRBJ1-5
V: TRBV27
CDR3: CASSSIRTGELSNQPQHF

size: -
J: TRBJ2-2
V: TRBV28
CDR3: CASWHGELFF

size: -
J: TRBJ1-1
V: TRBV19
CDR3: CASSISVNTEAFF

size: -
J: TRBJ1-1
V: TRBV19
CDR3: CASSSWGGTGTEAFF

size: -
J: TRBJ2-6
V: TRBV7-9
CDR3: CASSPLGSGANVLTF

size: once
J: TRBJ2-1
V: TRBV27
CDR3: CASSFSSGIYNEQFF

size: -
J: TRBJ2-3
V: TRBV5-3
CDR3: CARSLGLAGGRGDTQYF

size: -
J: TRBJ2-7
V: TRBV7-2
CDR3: CASSLPSSYEQYF

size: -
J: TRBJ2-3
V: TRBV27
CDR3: CASSLSGLAGQDTQYF

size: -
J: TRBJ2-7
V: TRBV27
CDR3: CASSPGTGTSYEQYF

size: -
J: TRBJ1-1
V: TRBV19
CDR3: CASSIGRGAGAEAFF

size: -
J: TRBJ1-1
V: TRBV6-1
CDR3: CASSEHTTANTEAFF

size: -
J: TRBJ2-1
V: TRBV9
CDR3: CASSGGIEREGGHPYNEQFF

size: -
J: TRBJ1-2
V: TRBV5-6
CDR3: CASSRDRKNYGYTF

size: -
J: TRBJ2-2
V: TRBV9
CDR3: CASSVVQGAGELFF

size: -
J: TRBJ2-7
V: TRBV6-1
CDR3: CASTIEMSSYEQYF

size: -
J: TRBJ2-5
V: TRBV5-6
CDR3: CASSTGWAGGPSETQYF

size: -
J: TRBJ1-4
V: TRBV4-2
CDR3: CASSQGTAKKLFF

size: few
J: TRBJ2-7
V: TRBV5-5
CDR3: CASSSDAYEQYF

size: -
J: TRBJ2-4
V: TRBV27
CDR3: CASSLRGKNIQYF

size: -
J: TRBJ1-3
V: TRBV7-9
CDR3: CASSRGGNTIYF

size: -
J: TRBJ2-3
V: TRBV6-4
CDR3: CASSGGQGGADTQYF

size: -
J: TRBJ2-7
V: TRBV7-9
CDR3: CASSLEVSGTGAYEQYF

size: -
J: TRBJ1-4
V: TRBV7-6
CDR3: CASSVGFATNEKLFF

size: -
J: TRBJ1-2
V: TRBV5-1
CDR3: CASSRRDTVDGYTF

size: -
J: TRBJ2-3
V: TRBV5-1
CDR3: CASSLVGTSGGTDTQYF

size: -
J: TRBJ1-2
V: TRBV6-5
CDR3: CASGFRGQSRGYTF

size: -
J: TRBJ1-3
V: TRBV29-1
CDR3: CSAEGNRNSHSGNTIYF

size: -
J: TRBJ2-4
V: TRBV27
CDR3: CASSLSQTMGNIQYF

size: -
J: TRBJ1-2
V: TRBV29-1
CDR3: CSVEGTGRGYGYTF